The clone carrying this TCR beta chain has just a few counts. Antigen specificity is unknown. The data stem from a study of Graves' ophthalmopathy and Graves' hyperthyroidism. Study at large: Peripheral blood collection took place at initial diagnosis, before any treatment.

The study, taken as a whole, reports: In separating ophthalmopathy from stable hyperthyroidism, a 13-signature model achieved roughly 89% sensitivity and 81.08% specificity.

The TCR beta CDR3 regions underwent amplification from RNA transcripts. Second-round multiplex PCR came after a first-round RT-PCR that employed HTBI primers. TCRdb reprocessed the multiplex PCR reads with MiXCR, giving one entry per CDR3 protein. The sample contains about 740,000 distinct CDR3 sequences, around 40% of which appear only once. There are 12 residues in the CDR3. After removal of 8 bases from V and 6 bases from J, the junction contained 4 bases not matched to a gene. The germline V gene encodes CDR1 MNHEY and CDR2 SMNVEV (reference sequence). This clonotype was obtained from an adult man with Graves' ophthalmopathy. The chain couples TRBV27 to TRBJ2-7; the match to TRBD2 covers 10 bases. The sample was peripheral blood. Here the CDR3 DNA reads TGTGCCAGCGGGAGGACTAGCGGCGAGCAGTACTTC. Amino acid sequence: CASGRTSGEQYF.